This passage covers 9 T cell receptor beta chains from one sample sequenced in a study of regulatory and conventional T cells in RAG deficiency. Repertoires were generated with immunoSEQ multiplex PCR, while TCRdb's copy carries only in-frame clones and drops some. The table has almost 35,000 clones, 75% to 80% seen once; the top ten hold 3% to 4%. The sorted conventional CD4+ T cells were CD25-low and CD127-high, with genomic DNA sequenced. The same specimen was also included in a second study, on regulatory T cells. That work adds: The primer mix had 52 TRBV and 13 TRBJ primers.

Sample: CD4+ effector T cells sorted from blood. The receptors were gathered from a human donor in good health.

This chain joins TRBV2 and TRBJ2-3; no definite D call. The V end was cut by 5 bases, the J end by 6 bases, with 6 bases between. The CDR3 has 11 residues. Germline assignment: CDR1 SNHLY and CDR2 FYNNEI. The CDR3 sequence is CASSSRDTQYF. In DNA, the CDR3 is TGTGCCAGCAGTTCGCGCGATACGCAGTATTTT. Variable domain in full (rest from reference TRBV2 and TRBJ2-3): EPEVTQTPSHQVTQMGQEVILRCVPISNHLYFYWYRQILGQKVEFLVSFYNNEISEKSEIFDDQFSVERPDGSNFTLKIRSTKLEDSAMYFCASSSRDTQYFGPGTRLTVL.

CDR3 residues: CASSPYRGRRSDTGELFF. CDR3 bases: TGTGCCAGCTCACCGTACCGGGGACGGAGGAGCGACACCGGGGAGCTGTTTTTT. The chain has TRBV18 and TRBJ2-2; either TRBD1 or TRBD2 may supply D (5 bases each). The V gene lost 3 bases and the J gene lost 3 bases, with 20 bases spanning the gap. The germline V gene encodes CDR1 KGHSH and CDR2 LQKENI. The CDR3 is 18 residues long. The full variable domain, its missing parts supplied by reference TRBV18 and TRBJ2-2, is NAGVMQNPRHLVRRRGQEARLRCSPMKGHSHVYWYRQLPEEGLKFMVYLQKENIIDESGMPKERFSAEFPKEGPSILRIQQVVRGDSAAYFCASSPYRGRRSDTGELFFGEGSRLTVL.

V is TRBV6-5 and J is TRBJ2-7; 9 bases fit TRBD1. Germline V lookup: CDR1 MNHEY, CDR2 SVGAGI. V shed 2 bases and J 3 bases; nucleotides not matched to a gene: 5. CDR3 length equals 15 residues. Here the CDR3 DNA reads TGTGCCAGCAGTTACCAGACAGGGGGTGGCTACGAGCAGTACTTC. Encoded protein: CASSYQTGGGYEQYF.

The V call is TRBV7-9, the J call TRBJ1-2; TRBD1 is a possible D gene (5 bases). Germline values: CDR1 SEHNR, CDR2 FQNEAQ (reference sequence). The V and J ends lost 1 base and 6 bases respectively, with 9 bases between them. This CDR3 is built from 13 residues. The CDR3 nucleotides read TGTGCCAGCAGCTTAGAAGGGACGGATGGCTACACCTTC. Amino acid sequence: CASSLEGTDGYTF.

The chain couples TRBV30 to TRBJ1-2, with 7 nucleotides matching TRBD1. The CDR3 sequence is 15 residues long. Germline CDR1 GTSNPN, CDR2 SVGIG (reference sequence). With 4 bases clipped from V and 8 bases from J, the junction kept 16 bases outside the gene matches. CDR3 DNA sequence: TGTGCCTGGACTTCCGAACTTCAGACAGGGACAGGCTACACCTTC. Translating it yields CAWTSELQTGTGYTF.

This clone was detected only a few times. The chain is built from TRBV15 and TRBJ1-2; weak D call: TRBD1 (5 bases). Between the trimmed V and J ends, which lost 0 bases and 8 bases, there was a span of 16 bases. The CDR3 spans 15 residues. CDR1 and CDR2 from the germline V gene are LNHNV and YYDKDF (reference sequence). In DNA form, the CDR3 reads TGTGCCACCAGCAGAGATGCCAGGGTGCAAGGAGGCTACACCTTC. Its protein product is CATSRDARVQGGYTF.

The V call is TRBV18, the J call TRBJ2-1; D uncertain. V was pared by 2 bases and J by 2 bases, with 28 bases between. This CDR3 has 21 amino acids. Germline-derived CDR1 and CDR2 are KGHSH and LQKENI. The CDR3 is CASSPGVPKLGGYDTYNEQFF. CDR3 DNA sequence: TGTGCCAGCTCACCAGGAGTCCCCAAATTGGGTGGTTATGATACCTACAATGAGCAGTTCTTC.

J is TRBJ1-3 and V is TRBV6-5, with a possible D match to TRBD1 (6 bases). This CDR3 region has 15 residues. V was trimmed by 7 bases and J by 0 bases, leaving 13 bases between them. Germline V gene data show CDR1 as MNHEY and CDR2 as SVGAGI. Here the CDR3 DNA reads TGTGCCAGCAAGATTAGACAGGACTCTGGAAACACCATATATTTT. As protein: CASKIRQDSGNTIYF.

The CDR3 DNA reads as TGTGCCAGCAGTTGGGGACTAGCGTTCGACGAGCAGTACTTC. This sequence encodes CASSWGLAFDEQYF. The chain uses TRBV6-5 and TRBJ2-7, with 10 nucleotides matching TRBD2. CDR3 length: 14 residues. CDR1 and CDR2 (germline): MNHEY, SVGAGI. V was pared by 4 bases and J by 5 bases, with 5 bases of the junction left unmatched.